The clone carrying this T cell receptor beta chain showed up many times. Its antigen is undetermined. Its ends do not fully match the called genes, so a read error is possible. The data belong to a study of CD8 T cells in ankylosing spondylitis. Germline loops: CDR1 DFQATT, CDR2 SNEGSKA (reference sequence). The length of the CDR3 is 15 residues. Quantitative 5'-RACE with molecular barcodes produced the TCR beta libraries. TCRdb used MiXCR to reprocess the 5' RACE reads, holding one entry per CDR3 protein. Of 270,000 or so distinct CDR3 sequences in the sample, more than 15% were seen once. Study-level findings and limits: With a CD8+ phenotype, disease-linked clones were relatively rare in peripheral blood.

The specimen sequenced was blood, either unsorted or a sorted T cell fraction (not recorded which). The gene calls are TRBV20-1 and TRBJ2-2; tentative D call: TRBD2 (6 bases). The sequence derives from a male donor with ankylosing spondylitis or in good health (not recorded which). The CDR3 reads CSARVRGSNTGELFF. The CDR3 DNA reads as TGCAGTGCCAGAGTCCGGGGGTCGAACACCGGGGAGCTGTTTTTT.